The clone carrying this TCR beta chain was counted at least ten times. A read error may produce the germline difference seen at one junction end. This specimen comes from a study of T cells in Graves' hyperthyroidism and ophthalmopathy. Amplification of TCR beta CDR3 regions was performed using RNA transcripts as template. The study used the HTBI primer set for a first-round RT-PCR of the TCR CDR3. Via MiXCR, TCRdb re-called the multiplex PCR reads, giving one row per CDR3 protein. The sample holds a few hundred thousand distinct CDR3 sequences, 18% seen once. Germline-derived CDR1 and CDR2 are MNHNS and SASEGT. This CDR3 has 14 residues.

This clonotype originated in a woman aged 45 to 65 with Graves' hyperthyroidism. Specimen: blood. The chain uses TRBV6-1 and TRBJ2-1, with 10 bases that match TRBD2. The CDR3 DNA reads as TGCGCCAGCAGTAGGACTAGCGGCTACAATGAGCAGTTCTTC. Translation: CASSRTSGYNEQFF.